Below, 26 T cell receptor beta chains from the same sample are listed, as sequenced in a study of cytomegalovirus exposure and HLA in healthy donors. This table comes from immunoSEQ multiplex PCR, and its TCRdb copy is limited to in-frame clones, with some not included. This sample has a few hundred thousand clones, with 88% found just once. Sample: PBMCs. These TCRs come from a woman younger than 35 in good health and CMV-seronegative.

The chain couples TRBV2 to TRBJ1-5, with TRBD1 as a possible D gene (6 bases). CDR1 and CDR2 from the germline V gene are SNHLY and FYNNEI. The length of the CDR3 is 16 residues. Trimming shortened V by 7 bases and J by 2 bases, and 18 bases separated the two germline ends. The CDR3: CASNWGGADGNQPQHF. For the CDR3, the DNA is TGTGCCAGCAACTGGGGGGGGGCGGACGGCAATCAGCCCCAGCATTTT. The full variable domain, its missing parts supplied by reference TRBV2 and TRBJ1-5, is EPEVTQTPSHQVTQMGQEVILRCVPISNHLYFYWYRQILGQKVEFLVSFYNNEISEKSEIFDDQFSVERPDGSNFTLKIRSTKLEDSAMYFCASNWGGADGNQPQHFGDGTRLSIL.

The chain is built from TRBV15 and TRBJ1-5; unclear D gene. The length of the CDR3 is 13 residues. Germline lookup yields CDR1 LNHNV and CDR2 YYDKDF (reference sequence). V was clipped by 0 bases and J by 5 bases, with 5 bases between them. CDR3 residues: CATSRERDQPQHF. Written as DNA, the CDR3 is TGTGCCACCAGCAGAGAAAGAGATCAGCCCCAGCATTTT. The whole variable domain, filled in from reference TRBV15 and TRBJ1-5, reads DAMVIQNPRYQVTQFGKPVTLSCSQTLNHNVMYWYQQKSSQAPKLLFHYYDKDFNNEADTPDNFQSRRPNTSFCFLDIRSPGLGDTAMYLCATSRERDQPQHFGDGTRLSIL.

CDR3 nucleotides: TGTGCCAGCAGCAAACCCTGGACAGGGTTATACGAGCAGTACTTC. Its protein product is CASSKPWTGLYEQYF. The chain employs TRBV21-1 and TRBJ2-7; TRBD1 was called by the table and not checked on the DNA. TRBV21-1 is termed a pseudogene. The length of the CDR3 is 15 residues.

CDR3 protein: CASSYTSGNYNEQFF. For the CDR3, the DNA is TGTGCCAGCAGTTACACTAGCGGGAACTACAATGAGCAGTTCTTC. The V call is TRBV6-5, the J call TRBJ2-1, with TRBD2 identical over 10 bases. V dropped 2 bases and J dropped 3; count of bases not matched to a gene: 1. From germline, CDR1 is MNHEY and CDR2 SVGAGI. The CDR3 runs 15 residues.

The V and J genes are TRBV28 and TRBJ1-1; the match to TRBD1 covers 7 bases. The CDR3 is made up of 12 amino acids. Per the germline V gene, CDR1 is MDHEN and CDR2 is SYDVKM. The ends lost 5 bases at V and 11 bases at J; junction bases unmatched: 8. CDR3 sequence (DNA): TGTGCCAGCAGTCACCTACAGGGGTGGGCTTTCTTT. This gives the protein CASSHLQGWAFF.

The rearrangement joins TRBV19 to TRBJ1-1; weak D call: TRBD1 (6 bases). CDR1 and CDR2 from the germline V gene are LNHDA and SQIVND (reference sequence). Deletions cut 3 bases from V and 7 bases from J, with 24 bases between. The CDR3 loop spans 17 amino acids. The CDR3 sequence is CASSIPRRRGASVEAFF. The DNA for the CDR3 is TGTGCCAGTAGTATTCCCCGGCGACGGGGGGCTTCTGTTGAAGCTTTCTTT.

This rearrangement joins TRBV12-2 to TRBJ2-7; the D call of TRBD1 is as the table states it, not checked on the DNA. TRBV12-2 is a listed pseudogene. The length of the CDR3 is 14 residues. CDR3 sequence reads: CASRLEGQVYEQYF. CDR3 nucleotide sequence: TGTGCAAGTCGCTTAGAGGGACAGGTCTACGAGCAGTACTTC.

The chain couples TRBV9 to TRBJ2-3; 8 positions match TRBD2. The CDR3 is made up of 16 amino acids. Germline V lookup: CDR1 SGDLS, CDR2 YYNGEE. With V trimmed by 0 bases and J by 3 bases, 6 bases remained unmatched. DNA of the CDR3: TGTGCCAGCAGCGTAGAAGCGGGAGTGTTGACAGATACGCAGTATTTT. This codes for CASSVEAGVLTDTQYF.

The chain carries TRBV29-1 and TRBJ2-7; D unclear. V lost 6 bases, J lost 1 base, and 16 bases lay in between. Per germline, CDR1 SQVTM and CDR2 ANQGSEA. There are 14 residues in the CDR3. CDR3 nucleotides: TGCAGCGTACGCGAGAGAGGTTTGTCCTACGAGCAGTACTTC. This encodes CSVRERGLSYEQYF.

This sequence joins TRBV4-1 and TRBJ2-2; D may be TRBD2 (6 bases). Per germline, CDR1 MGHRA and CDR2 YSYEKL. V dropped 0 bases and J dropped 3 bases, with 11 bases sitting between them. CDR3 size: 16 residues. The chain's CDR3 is CASSQEEGKDTGELFF. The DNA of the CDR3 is TGCGCCAGCAGCCAAGAGGAGGGGAAGGACACCGGGGAGCTGTTTTTT.

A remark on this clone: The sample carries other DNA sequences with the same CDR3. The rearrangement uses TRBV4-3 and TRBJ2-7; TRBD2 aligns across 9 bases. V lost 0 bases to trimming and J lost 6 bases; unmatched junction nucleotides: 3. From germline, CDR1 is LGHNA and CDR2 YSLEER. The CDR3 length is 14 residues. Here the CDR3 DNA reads TGCGCCAGCAGCCAAGAAGCGGGAGGCCGCGAGCAGTACTTC. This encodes CASSQEAGGREQYF.

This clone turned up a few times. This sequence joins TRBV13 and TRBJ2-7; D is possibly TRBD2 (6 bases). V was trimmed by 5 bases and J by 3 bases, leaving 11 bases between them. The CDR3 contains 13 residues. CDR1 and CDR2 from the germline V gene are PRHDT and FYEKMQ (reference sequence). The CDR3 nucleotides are TGTGCCAGCAGCCCGTCCGGGAGCTACGAGCAGTACTTC. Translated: CASSPSGSYEQYF. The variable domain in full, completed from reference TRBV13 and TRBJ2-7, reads AAGVIQSPRHLIKEKRETATLKCYPIPRHDTVYWYQQGPGQDPQFLISFYEKMQSDKGSIPDRFSAQQFSDYHSELNMSSLELGDSALYFCASSPSGSYEQYFGPGTRLTVT.

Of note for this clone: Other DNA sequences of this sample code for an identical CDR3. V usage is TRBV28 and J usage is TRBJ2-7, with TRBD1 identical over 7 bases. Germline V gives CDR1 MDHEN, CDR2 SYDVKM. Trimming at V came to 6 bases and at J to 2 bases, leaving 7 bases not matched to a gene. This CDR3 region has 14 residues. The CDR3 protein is CASSPGQGAYEQYF. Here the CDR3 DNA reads TGTGCCAGCAGCCCAGGTCAGGGGGCCTACGAGCAGTACTTC.

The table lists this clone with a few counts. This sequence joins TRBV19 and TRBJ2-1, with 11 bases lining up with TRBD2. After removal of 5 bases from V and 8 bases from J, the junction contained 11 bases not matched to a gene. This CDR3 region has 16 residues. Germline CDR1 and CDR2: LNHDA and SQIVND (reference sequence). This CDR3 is CASSRIAGGPGYEQFF. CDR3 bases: TGTGCCAGTAGTCGCATAGCGGGAGGGCCGGGGTATGAGCAGTTCTTC.

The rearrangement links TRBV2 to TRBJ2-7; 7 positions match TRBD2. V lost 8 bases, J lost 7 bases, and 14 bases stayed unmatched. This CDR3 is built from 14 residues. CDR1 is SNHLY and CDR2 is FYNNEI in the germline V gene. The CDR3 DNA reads TGTGCCAGCGCCGCGGGGGAGGGCCCGGAGGAGCAGTACTTC. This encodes CASAAGEGPEEQYF.

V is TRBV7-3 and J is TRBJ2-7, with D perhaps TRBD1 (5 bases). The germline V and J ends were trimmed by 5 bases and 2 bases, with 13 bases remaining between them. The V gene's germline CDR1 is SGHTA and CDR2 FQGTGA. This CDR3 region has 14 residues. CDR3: CASSEGVGAYEQYF. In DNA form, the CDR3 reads TGTGCCAGCAGCGAAGGGGTTGGGGCCTACGAGCAGTACTTC.

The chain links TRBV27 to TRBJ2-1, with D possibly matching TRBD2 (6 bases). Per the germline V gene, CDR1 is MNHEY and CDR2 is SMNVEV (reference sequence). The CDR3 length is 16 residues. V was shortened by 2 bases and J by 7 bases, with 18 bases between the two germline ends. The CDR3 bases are TGTGCCAGCAGTTTAAGTAGGCGGGGATCCCTAAATGAGCAGTTCTTC. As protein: CASSLSRRGSLNEQFF.

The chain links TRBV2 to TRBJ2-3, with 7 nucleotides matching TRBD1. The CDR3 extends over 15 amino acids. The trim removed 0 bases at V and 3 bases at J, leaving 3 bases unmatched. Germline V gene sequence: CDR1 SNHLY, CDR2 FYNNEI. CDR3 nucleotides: TGTGCCAGCAGTGAAGCTTACAGGGGTACAGATACGCAGTATTTT. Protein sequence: CASSEAYRGTDTQYF.

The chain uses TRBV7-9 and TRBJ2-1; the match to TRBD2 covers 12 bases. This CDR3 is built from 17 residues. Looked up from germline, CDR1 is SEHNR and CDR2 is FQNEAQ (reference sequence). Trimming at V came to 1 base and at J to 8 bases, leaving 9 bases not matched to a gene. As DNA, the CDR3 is TGTGCCAGCAGCTTAGTCGGTAGACTAGCGGGAGCCGATGAGCAGTTCTTC. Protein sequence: CASSLVGRLAGADEQFF.

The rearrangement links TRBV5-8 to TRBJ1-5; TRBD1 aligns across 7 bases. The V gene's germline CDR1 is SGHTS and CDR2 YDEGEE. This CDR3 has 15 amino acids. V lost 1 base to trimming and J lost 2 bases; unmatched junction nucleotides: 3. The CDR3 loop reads CASSLLGQGNQPQHF. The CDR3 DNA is TGTGCCAGCAGCTTGTTAGGACAGGGCAATCAGCCCCAGCATTTT.

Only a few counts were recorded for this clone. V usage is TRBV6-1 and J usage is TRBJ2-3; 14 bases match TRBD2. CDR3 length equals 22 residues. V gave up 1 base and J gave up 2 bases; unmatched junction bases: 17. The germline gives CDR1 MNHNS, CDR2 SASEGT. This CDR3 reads CASSEGRWGTSGSRSSTDTQYF. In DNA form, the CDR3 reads TGTGCCAGCAGTGAAGGTCGATGGGGGACTAGCGGGAGTAGATCTTCCACAGATACGCAGTATTTT.

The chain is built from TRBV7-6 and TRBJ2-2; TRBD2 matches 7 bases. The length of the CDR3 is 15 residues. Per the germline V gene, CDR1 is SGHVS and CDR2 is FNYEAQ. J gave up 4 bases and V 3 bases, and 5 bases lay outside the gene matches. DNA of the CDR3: TGTGCCAGCAGCTTGGGAGGGCCGGGCACCGGGGAGCTGTTTTTT. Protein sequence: CASSLGGPGTGELFF.

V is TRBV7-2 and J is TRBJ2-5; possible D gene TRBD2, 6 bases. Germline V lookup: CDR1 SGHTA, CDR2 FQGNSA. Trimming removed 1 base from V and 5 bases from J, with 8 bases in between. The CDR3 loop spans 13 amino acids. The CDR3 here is CASSLGGVETQYF. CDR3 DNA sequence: TGTGCCAGCAGCTTAGGGGGGGTTGAGACCCAGTACTTC.

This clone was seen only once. CDR3 loop: CASCRGSNQPQHF. The CDR3 bases are TGTGCCAGTTGCAGGGGTAGCAATCAGCCCCAGCATTTT. J is TRBJ1-5 and V is TRBV6-5, with a possible D match to TRBD1 (6 bases). Germline V gene sequence: CDR1 MNHEY, CDR2 SVGAGI. V was shortened by 9 bases and J by 0 bases, with 9 bases between the two germline ends. This CDR3 region has 13 residues.

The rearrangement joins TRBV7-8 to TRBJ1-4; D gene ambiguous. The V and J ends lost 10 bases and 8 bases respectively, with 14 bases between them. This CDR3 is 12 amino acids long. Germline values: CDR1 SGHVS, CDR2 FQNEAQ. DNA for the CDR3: TGTGCCATTGGGAGGGAGAGAGAAAAACTGTTTTTT. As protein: CAIGREREKLFF.

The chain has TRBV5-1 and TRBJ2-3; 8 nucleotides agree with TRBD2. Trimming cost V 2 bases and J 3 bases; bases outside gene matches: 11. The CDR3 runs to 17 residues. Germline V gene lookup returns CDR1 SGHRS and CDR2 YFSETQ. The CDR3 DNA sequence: TGCGCCAGCAGCTTCGGTCCAGCGGGAGTCCGGACAGATACGCAGTATTTT. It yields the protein CASSFGPAGVRTDTQYF.